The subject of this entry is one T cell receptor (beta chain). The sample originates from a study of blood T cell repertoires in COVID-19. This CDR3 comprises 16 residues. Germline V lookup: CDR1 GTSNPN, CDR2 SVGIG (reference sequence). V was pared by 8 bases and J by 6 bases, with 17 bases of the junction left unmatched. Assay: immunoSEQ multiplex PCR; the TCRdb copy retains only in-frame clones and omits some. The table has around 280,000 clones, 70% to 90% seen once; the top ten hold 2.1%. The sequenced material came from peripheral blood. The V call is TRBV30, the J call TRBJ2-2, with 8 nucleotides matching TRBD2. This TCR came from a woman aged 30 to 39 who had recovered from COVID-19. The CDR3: CASNPGTSFAPGELFF. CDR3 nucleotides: TGTGCCAGCAACCCCGGGACTAGTTTTGCCCCCGGGGAGCTGTTTTTT. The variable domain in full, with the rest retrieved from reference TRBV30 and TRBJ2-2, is SQTIHQWPATLVQPVGSPLSLECTVEGTSNPNLYWYRQAAGRGLQLLFYSVGIGQISSEVPQNLSASRPQDRQFILSSKKLLLSDSGFYLCASNPGTSFAPGELFFGEGSRLTVL.